Shown below are 3 T cell receptor beta chains from a single sample sequenced in a study of blood T cell repertoires in COVID-19. Libraries were prepared by immunoSEQ multiplex PCR; TCRdb keeps only in-frame clonotypes and omits some of them. The sample records about 250,000 clones, about 73% being singletons. Specimen: peripheral blood. All receptors come from a woman older than 75 with acute or convalescent COVID-19.

This chain joins TRBV3-1 (or the pseudogene TRBV3-2) and TRBJ1-2; 12 nucleotides line up with TRBD1. The germline gives CDR1 LGHDT, CDR2 YNNKEL (reference sequence). V was pared by 1 base and J by 0 bases, with 9 bases of the junction left unmatched. The CDR3 spans 19 residues. For the CDR3, the DNA is TGTGCCAGCAGCCAAGTGGGACAGGGGGCCGGAGTAGCTAACTATGGCTACACCTTC. Protein sequence: CASSQVGQGAGVANYGYTF.

This clone was counted a few times. Additional DNA sequences in this sample encode the identical CDR3. V is TRBV29-1 and J is TRBJ1-1; perhaps TRBD1 as D (6 bases). Looked up from germline, CDR1 is SQVTM and CDR2 is ANQGSEA. V gave up 7 bases and J gave up 0 bases, with 12 bases separating them. The CDR3 has 13 amino acids. The CDR3 reads CSGTGHLNTEAFF. The CDR3 coding sequence is TGCAGCGGGACGGGACACTTGAACACTGAAGCTTTCTTT.

This clone was counted between two and nine times. The genes are TRBV10-3 and TRBJ1-2, with D unresolved. V lost 10 bases, J lost 1 base, and 13 bases lay in between. Germline assignment: CDR1 ENHRY and CDR2 SYGVKD. The CDR3 consists of 13 residues. CDR3 nucleotide sequence: TGTGCCAGTAAGGGAGTAAGTAACTATGGCTACACCTTC. It encodes CASKGVSNYGYTF.